Listed below are T cell receptor beta chains from one sample, sequenced in a study of shared clonotypes between healthy human individuals. The assay was immunoSEQ multiplex PCR, and TCRdb's table has in-frame clones only and misses some. The sample lists roughly 2.1 million clones; approximately 94% were seen once. The sequencing input was naive CD8+ T cells from PBMCs. The receptor source for this set is a man between 18 and 29 years old in good health. Some clones in this sample may be carry-over from other donors' samples. Each CDR3 is given with its conserved first and last residue. The order of the fields is clone size, D gene, V gene, J gene, CDR3 protein, CDR3 DNA. A D gene is named only where the DNA matches it firmly. Only part of the rows carry a size: once, few, many, or a class if the clone is expanded.

>.|.|TRBV9|TRBJ2-5
CASSVGTQRQETQYF
TGTGCCAGCAGCGTAGGGACACAGAGACAAGAGACCCAGTACTTC
>.|TRBD1|TRBV28|TRBJ2-7
CASTLTGAPYEQYF
TGTGCCAGCACCCTCACAGGGGCTCCTTACGAGCAGTACTTC
>.|TRBD2|TRBV19|TRBJ2-2
CASSIRLAGKGTGELFF
TGTGCCAGTAGTATAAGGCTAGCGGGCAAGGGGACCGGGGAGCTGTTTTTT
>.|.|TRBV25-1|TRBJ2-7
CASSELSYEQYF
TGTGCCAGCAGTGAGCTTTCTTACGAGCAGTACTTC
>.|.|TRBV14|TRBJ2-7
CASSQDWGRNEQYF
TGTGCCAGCAGCCAAGACTGGGGGCGGAACGAGCAGTACTTC
>.|TRBD2|TRBV10-2|TRBJ2-3
CASSDLAGVVDTQYF
TGCGCCAGCAGTGACCTAGCGGGAGTCGTAGATACGCAGTATTTT
>.|TRBD1|TRBV7-3|TRBJ2-6
CASSLRGQLAGANVLTF
TGTGCCAGCAGCCTAAGGGGACAGCTAGCCGGGGCCAACGTCCTGACTTTC
>.|TRBD1|TRBV28|TRBJ2-3
CASSPDRVRITDTQYF
TGTGCCAGCAGCCCCGACAGGGTGCGTATCACAGATACGCAGTATTTT
>.|.|TRBV5-1|TRBJ1-3
CASSLGPPGIAGNTIYF
TGCGCCAGCAGCTTGGGACCCCCGGGAATCGCTGGAAACACCATATATTTT
>few|.|TRBV2|TRBJ1-5
CASSEAGNQPQHF
TGTGCCAGCAGTGAAGCAGGGAATCAGCCCCAGCATTTT
>.|.|TRBV28|TRBJ1-2
CASSPPMVEFNYGYTF
TGTGCCAGCAGTCCTCCAATGGTGGAATTCAACTATGGCTACACCTTC
>.|TRBD1|TRBV4-1|TRBJ1-3
CASSQPGQVNSGNTIYF
TGCGCCAGCAGCCAACCCGGACAGGTTAACTCTGGAAACACCATATATTTT
>.|TRBD1|TRBV29-1|TRBJ2-7
CSILDRKGEQYF
TGCAGCATCCTGGACAGGAAGGGGGAGCAGTACTTC
>.|TRBD2|TRBV27|TRBJ2-2
CASSLSPWTSGLDTGELFF
TGTGCCAGCAGTTTATCCCCATGGACTAGCGGGCTTGACACCGGGGAGCTGTTTTTT
>.|TRBD2|TRBV29-1|TRBJ2-1
CSAKGGTSGFYNEQFF
TGCAGCGCTAAAGGGGGGACTAGCGGATTCTACAATGAGCAGTTCTTC
>.|TRBD2|TRBV9|TRBJ2-7
CASSVKGLAGAEQYF
TGTGCCAGCAGCGTAAAAGGGCTAGCGGGGGCCGAGCAGTACTTC
>.|.|TRBV27|TRBJ2-7
CASSSGLGNYEQYF
TGTGCCAGCAGTTCGGGGCTCGGTAACTACGAGCAGTACTTC
>.|.|TRBV10-3|TRBJ2-7
CAISAPTLQGIHEQYF
TGTGCCATCAGTGCGCCCACTCTCCAGGGAATCCACGAGCAGTACTTC
>.|.|TRBV25-1|TRBJ1-5
CASSDGGAQPQHF
TGTGCCAGCAGTGATGGGGGGGCTCAGCCCCAGCATTTT
>.|TRBD1|TRBV19|TRBJ2-7
CASSPGQGPYEQYF
TGTGCCAGTAGCCCGGGACAGGGTCCCTACGAGCAGTACTTC
>once|.|TRBV13|TRBJ2-5
CASSLVPPARRETQYF
TGTGCCAGCAGCTTAGTGCCCCCAGCAAGAAGGGAGACCCAGTACTTC
>.|.|TRBV19|TRBJ2-3
CASSPDSGDTQYF
TGTGCCAGTAGTCCCGATTCCGGAGATACGCAGTATTTT
>.|.|TRBV9|TRBJ1-2
CASSSRGTIPKEGYTF
TGTGCCAGCAGCTCCAGGGGCACAATCCCTAAGGAGGGCTACACCTTC
>.|TRBD2|TRBV7-9|TRBJ2-1
CASRREGVTYNEQFF
TGTGCCAGCCGACGGGAGGGGGTCACCTACAATGAGCAGTTCTTC
>.|.|TRBV2|TRBJ2-7
CASLWVGDSYEQYF
TGTGCCAGCTTATGGGTGGGTGACTCCTACGAGCAGTACTTC
>once|TRBD2|TRBV15|TRBJ2-1
CATTGGLAGFNEQFF
TGTGCCACCACCGGTGGACTAGCGGGATTTAATGAGCAGTTCTTC
>.|.|TRBV27|TRBJ2-1
CASSLGTAWYNEQFF
TGTGCCAGCAGTTTAGGAACGGCGTGGTACAATGAGCAGTTCTTC
>.|.|TRBV9|TRBJ2-7
CASSGGVSYEQYF
TGTGCCAGCAGCGGAGGGGTATCCTACGAGCAGTACTTC
>once|TRBD1|TRBV27|TRBJ2-7
CASSLIGLKGAQLEQYF
TGTGCCAGCAGTTTAATAGGTTTGAAGGGGGCCCAACTCGAGCAGTACTTC
>.|.|TRBV27|TRBJ2-3
CASSHSAADRTDTQYF
TGTGCCAGCAGTCACTCGGCGGCAGACCGCACAGATACGCAGTATTTT
>.|.|TRBV7-8|TRBJ2-3
CASSLIGQKVRYF
TGTGCCAGCAGCTTAATCGGACAAAAGGTTCGGTATTTT
>.|.|TRBV28|TRBJ2-3
CASSIRDSNTDTQYF
TGTGCCAGCAGCATTAGGGACTCCAACACAGATACGCAGTATTTT
>few|.|TRBV9|TRBJ2-2
CASSVGGKVTGELFF
TGTGCCAGCAGCGTAGGCGGGAAGGTGACCGGGGAGCTGTTTTTT
>.|.|TRBV28|TRBJ1-6
CASSLGSEVLSLHF
TGTGCCAGCAGTTTAGGGTCCGAGGTGTTGTCCCTCCACTTT
>.|.|TRBV28|TRBJ1-5
CASSFEIEQPQHF
TGTGCCAGCAGTTTTGAAATTGAACAGCCCCAGCATTTT
>.|.|TRBV4-1|TRBJ2-2
CASSRPGTDQGGELFF
TGCGCCAGCAGCCGCCCCGGGACGGACCAGGGCGGGGAGCTGTTTTTT
>.|TRBD1|TRBV29-1|TRBJ1-3
CSVRQGEYTIYF
TGCAGCGTCCGACAGGGGGAATACACCATATATTTT
>once|TRBD2|TRBV9|TRBJ2-1
CASSGGLAILNEQFF
TGTGCCAGCAGCGGGGGACTAGCAATCCTCAATGAGCAGTTCTTC
>.|TRBD2|TRBV9|TRBJ2-3
CASSPRGAGALLQYF
TGTGCCAGCAGCCCTAGAGGGGCGGGAGCTTTATTGCAGTATTTT
>.|TRBD2|TRBV13|TRBJ2-7
CASSFSASGSYEQYF
TGTGCCAGCAGCTTCAGTGCTAGCGGGTCCTACGAGCAGTACTTC
>.|.|TRBV5-5|TRBJ2-7
CASSFGTLPYEQYF
TGTGCCAGCAGCTTCGGGACTTTACCCTACGAGCAGTACTTC
>.|TRBD2|TRBV7-9|TRBJ2-5
CASSFGLEETQYF
TGTGCCAGCAGCTTTGGACTAGAAGAGACCCAGTACTTC